The present T cell receptor beta chain was sequenced within a study of CD8+ T cells in alopecia areata. RNA was extracted and reverse transcribed into cDNA as the sequencing template. Produced via immunoSEQ multiplex PCR; TCRdb's table is partial and in-frame only. The data hold about 74,000 clones, with over 25% observed a single time. With 8 bases removed from V and 5 bases from J, the gap between germline ends came to 13 bases. Germline values: CDR1 MGHDK, CDR2 SYGVNS. CDR3 length equals 13 residues. Specified treatment: oral pan-JAK inhibitor, 5-10 mg twice daily. The sequence came from a human donor with alopecia areata. Sequenced material: CD8+ T cells sorted from blood, taken at week 4, from a patient treated with tofacitinib. The V and J genes are TRBV25-1 and TRBJ2-1; D is perhaps TRBD2 (6 bases). CDR3 nucleotides: TGTGCCAGCGGCCGGGACTGGGACAATGAGCAGTTCTTC. Translation gives CASGRDWDNEQFF. The whole variable domain, filled in from reference TRBV25-1 and TRBJ2-1, reads EADIYQTPRYLVIGTGKKITLECSQTMGHDKMYWYQQDPGMELHLIHYSYGVNSTEKGDLSSESTVSRIRTEHFPLTLESARPSHTSQYLCASGRDWDNEQFFGPGTRLTVL.